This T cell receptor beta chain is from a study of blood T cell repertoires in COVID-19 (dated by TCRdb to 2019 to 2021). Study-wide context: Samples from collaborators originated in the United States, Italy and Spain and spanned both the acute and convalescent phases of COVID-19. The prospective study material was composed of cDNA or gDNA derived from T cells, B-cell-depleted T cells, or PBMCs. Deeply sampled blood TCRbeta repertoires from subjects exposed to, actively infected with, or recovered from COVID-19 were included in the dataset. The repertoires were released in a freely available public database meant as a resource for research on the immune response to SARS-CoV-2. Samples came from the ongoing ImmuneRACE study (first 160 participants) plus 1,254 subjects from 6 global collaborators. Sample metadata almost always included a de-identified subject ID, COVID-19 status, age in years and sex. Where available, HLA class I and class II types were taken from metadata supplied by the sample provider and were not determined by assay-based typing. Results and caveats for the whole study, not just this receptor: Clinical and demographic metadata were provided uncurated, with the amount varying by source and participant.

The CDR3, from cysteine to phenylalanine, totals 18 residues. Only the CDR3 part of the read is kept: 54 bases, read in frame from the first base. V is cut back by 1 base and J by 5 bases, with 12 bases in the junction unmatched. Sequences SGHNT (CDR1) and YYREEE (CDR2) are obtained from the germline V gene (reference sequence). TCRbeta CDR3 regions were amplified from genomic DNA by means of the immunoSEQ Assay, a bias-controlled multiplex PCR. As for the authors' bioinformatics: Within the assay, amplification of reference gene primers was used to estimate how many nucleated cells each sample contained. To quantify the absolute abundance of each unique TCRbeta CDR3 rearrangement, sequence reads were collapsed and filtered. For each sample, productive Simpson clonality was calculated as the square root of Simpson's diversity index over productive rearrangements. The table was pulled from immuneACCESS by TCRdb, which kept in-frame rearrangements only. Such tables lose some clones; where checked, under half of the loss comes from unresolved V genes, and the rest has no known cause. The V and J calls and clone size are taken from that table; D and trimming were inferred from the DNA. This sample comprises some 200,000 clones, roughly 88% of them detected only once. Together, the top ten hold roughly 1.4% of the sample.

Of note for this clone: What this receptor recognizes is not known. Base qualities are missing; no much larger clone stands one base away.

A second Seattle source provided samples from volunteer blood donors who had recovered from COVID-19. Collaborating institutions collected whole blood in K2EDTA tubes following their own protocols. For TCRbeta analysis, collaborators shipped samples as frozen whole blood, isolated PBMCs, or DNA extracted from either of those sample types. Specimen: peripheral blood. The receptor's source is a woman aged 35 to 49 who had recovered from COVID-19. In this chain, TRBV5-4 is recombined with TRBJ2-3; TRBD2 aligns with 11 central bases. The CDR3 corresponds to CASSLFGSGGAIGDTQYF. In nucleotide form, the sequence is TGTGCCAGCAGCTTGTTCGGTAGCGGGGGGGCCATAGGAGATACGCAGTATTTT.